This TCR beta chain was recovered during a study of T cell responses to AZD1222 COVID-19 vaccine. Profiled with immunoSEQ multiplex PCR; TCRdb holds only in-frame clones, not every one. The repertoire has approximately 110,000 clones, around 82% of them found once; the top ten carry 6.2%. This CDR3 has 13 amino acids. Germline values: CDR1 LNHDA, CDR2 SQIVND (reference sequence). Trimming took 6 bases from V and 9 from J, leaving 12 bases between them. This chain connects TRBV19 to TRBJ1-6; unclear D gene. The sequences come from peripheral blood, collected on day 0 of AZD1222 vaccination. The origin of this receptor is an adult in good health. DNA for the CDR3: TGTGCCAGTAGGCGGGCAGATGGTTCACCCCTCCACTTT. It translates to CASRRADGSPLHF.